The 16 T cell receptor beta chains below were found in one sample sequenced in a study of cytomegalovirus exposure and HLA in healthy donors. PCR employed 60 Vbeta and 13 Jbeta primers. Generated by immunoSEQ multiplex PCR, the TCRdb table keeps only in-frame clones and is missing some. The sample lists 130,000 or so clones; approximately 82% were seen once. The sample comprised PBMCs. These receptors all come from a woman in her thirties or forties in good health and CMV-seronegative.

CDR3 protein: CAIDTHPTDGYTF. CDR3 nucleotide sequence: TGTGCCATCGACACCCACCCGACCGATGGCTACACCTTC. This chain links TRBV10-3 with TRBJ1-2; D unresolved. V dropped 8 bases and J dropped 6 bases, with 16 bases sitting between them. The CDR3 sequence is 13 residues long. Per germline, CDR1 ENHRY and CDR2 SYGVKD.

This chain joins TRBV29-1 and TRBJ2-7, with a tentative D call TRBD1 (6 bases). The CDR3 sequence is 16 residues long. The germline V gene has CDR1 SQVTM and CDR2 ANQGSEA. V lost 5 bases to trimming and J lost 5 bases, with 25 bases between them. For the CDR3, the DNA is TGCAGCGTTCTCGGGCGGGCGGACAGTCAGTTCCACGAGCAGTACTTC. Translated: CSVLGRADSQFHEQYF.

This clone was seen more than once but under ten times. CDR3 sequence: CASRPAGPPLEQYF. CDR3 DNA: TGTGCAAGTCGCCCAGCAGGGCCCCCACTCGAGCAGTACTTC. This chain uses TRBV12-2 with TRBJ2-7; the table's D call, TRBD1, was not checked against the DNA. TRBV12-2 is a pseudogene locus. The CDR3 extends over 14 amino acids.

The chain recombines TRBV18 with TRBJ1-1; D gene ambiguous. Germline V gene lookup returns CDR1 KGHSH and CDR2 LQKENI. The germline V and J ends were trimmed by 0 bases and 4 bases, with 15 bases remaining between them. The CDR3 is 16 amino acids. CDR3 sequence: CASSPPARGVGTEAFF. The CDR3 region has the DNA TGTGCCAGCTCACCACCGGCGCGGGGAGTGGGCACTGAAGCTTTCTTT.

This chain connects TRBV28 to TRBJ2-3; perhaps TRBD1 as D (6 bases). Trimming removed 6 bases at V and 4 bases at J, with 26 bases between. The CDR3 contains 18 residues. From germline, CDR1 is MDHEN and CDR2 SYDVKM. This CDR3 is CASSPTDRTTPYADTQYF. CDR3 DNA sequence: TGTGCCAGCAGCCCCACGGACAGAACTACGCCCTACGCAGATACGCAGTATTTT.

The chain has TRBV19 and TRBJ2-7; 7 nucleotides match TRBD2. Germline V gives CDR1 LNHDA, CDR2 SQIVND (reference sequence). Unmatched junction bases numbered 11, after V lost 5 bases and J lost 4 bases. This CDR3 comprises 15 residues. CDR3 protein: CASSGASGARYEQYF. Here the CDR3 DNA reads TGTGCCAGTAGTGGGGCTAGCGGAGCCCGATACGAGCAGTACTTC.

V and J are TRBV14 and TRBJ2-1; 12 bases line up with TRBD2. This CDR3 region has 16 residues. Trimming at V came to 4 bases and at J to 9 bases, leaving 10 bases not matched to a gene. Looked up from germline, CDR1 is SGHDN and CDR2 is FVKESK. CDR3 bases: TGTGCCAGCAGCCCTCTCGGACTAGCGGGATACGGTGAGCAGTTCTTC. The encoded protein is CASSPLGLAGYGEQFF.

A remark on this clone: At one end, the junction sequence differs from germline, possibly due to a read error. The genes are TRBV7-9 and TRBJ1-4; D gene ambiguous. The CDR3 totals 12 residues. Germline V lookup: CDR1 SEHNR, CDR2 FQNEAQ (reference sequence). As DNA, the CDR3 is TGTTCCAGCAGCCCCCAAGCAGGTATTCTGTTTTTT. Translating gives CSSSPQAGILFF. Drawing the rest from reference TRBV7-9 and TRBJ1-4, the complete variable domain is DTGVSQNPRHKITKRGQNVTFRCDPISEHNRLYWYRQTLGQGPEFLTYFQNEAQLEKSRLLSDRFSAERPKGSFSTLEIQRTEQGDSAMYLCSSSPQAGILFFGSGTQLSVL.

This chain connects TRBV6-6 to TRBJ2-7; D remains ambiguous. CDR3 length: 13 amino acids. Germline V gene sequence: CDR1 MNHNY, CDR2 SVGAGI (reference sequence). Trimming shortened V by 2 bases and J by 1 base, and 6 bases separated the two germline ends. The CDR3 is CASSYPESYEQYF. CDR3 coding DNA: TGTGCCAGCAGTTACCCTGAGTCCTACGAGCAGTACTTC.

Notes on this clone: Sequence at one end of the junction differs from germline and may be a read error. Other DNA sequences within the sample encode an identical CDR3. The chain recombines TRBV5-6 with TRBJ1-4; tentatively, D is TRBD1 (5 bases). The germline gives CDR1 SGHDT, CDR2 YYEEEE. The CDR3 has 18 residues. The CDR3 nucleotides read TGTGCCAGCAGCTTGGACGCCGGTGTAGGGGCTTCTAACGAAAAACTGTTTTTT. Encoded protein: CASSLDAGVGASNEKLFF.

V usage is TRBV20-1 and J usage is TRBJ2-2, with D unclear. V lost 7 bases, J lost 3 bases, and 6 bases lay in between. CDR3 length equals 11 residues. CDR1 and CDR2 from the germline V gene are DFQATT and SNEGSKA (reference sequence). CDR3 loop: CSVPYTGELFF. The CDR3 DNA follows: TGCAGTGTCCCATACACCGGGGAGCTGTTTTTT.

The CDR3 nucleotides are TGCGCCAGCAGCTCACAGGGGGCTAGGGGTGAAAAACTGTTTTTT. Protein product: CASSSQGARGEKLFF. The V gene is TRBV5-1, the J gene TRBJ1-4, with TRBD1 identical over 9 bases. V shed 3 bases and J 7 bases; nucleotides not matched to a gene: 7. The germline CDR1 and CDR2 sequences are SGHRS and YFSETQ. The CDR3 contains 15 residues.

This clone was counted once. This chain joins TRBV6-6 and TRBJ1-1; a weak D match, TRBD1 (6 bases). CDR1 MNHNY and CDR2 SVGAGI come from the germline V gene (reference sequence). The CDR3 spans 16 residues. The V gene lost 11 bases and the J gene lost 0 bases, with 22 bases spanning the gap. CDR3 in amino acids: CAASIRGQQMNTEAFF. Written as DNA, the CDR3 is TGTGCCGCCTCAATCAGAGGACAGCAAATGAACACTGAAGCTTTCTTT.

The chain is built from TRBV19 and TRBJ2-1; TRBD1 matches at 7 bases. Germline V gene data show CDR1 as LNHDA and CDR2 as SQIVND (reference sequence). The CDR3 totals 15 residues. Trimming at V came to 4 bases and at J to 0 bases, leaving 3 bases not matched to a gene. The CDR3 DNA sequence: TGTGCCAGTAGTAAAAACAGGGGCTCCTACAATGAGCAGTTCTTC. It yields the protein CASSKNRGSYNEQFF.

This chain's CDR3 is CASNREVIAYEQYF. The DNA of the CDR3 is TGTGCCAGCAACCGGGAAGTAATCGCCTACGAGCAGTACTTC. The J gene is TRBJ2-7, the V gene TRBV28; a weak D match, TRBD2 (5 bases). CDR3 length: 14 amino acids. The germline V gene has CDR1 MDHEN and CDR2 SYDVKM. V lost 7 bases and J lost 2, with 15 bases in between.

V gene TRBV18 combines with J gene TRBJ2-1; D gene unclear. Trimming took off 3 bases at V and 0 bases at J, with 9 bases between the two ends. The CDR3 extends over 15 amino acids. Per the germline V gene, CDR1 is KGHSH and CDR2 is LQKENI. The CDR3 DNA sequence: TGTGCCAGCTCACCGACTCCAATCTCCTACAATGAGCAGTTCTTC. Amino acid sequence: CASSPTPISYNEQFF.